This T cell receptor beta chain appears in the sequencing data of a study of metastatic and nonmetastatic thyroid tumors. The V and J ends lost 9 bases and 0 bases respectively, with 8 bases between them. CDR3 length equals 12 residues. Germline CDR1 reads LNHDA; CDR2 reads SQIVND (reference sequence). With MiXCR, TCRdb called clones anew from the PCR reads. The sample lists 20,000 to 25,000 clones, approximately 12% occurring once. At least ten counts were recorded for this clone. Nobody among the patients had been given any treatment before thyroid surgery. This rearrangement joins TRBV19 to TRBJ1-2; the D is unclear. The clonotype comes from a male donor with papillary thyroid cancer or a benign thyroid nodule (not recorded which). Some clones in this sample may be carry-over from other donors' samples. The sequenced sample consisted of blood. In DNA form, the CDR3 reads TGTGCCAGCCGGCTAGCTAACTATGGCTACACCTTC. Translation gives CASRLANYGYTF. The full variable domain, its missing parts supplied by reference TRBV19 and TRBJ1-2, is DGGITQSPKYLFRKEGQNVTLSCEQNLNHDAMYWYRQDPGQGLRLIYYSQIVNDFQKGDIAEGYSVSREKKESFPLTVTSAQKNPTAFYLCASRLANYGYTFGSGTRLTVV.